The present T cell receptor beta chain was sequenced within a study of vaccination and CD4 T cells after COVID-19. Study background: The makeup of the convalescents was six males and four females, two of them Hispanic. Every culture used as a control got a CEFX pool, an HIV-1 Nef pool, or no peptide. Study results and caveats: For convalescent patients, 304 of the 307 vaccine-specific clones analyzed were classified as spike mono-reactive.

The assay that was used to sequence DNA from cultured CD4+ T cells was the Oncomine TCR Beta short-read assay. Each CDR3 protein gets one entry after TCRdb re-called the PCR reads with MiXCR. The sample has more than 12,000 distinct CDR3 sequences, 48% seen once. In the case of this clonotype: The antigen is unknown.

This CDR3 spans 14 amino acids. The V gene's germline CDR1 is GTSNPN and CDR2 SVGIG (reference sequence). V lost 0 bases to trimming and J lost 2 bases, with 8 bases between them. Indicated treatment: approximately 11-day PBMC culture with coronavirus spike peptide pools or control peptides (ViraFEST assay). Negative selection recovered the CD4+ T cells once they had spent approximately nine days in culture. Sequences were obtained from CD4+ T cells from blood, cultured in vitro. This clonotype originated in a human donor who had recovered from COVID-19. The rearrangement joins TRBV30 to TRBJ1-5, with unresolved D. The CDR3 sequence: CAWSVSTRNQPQHF. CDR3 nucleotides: TGTGCCTGGAGTGTTTCCACGCGCAATCAGCCCCAGCATTTT.